The 23 T cell receptor beta chains below all came from one sample that was sequenced in a study of T-cell reconstitution after alpha-beta-depleted transplantation in children. Construction of the TCRbeta library involved unique molecular identifiers. TCRdb redid the calling of the PCR reads with MiXCR, one entry per CDR3 protein. The data show hundreds of thousands of distinct CDR3 sequences, 9.5% to 13% seen once. The specimen comprised PBMCs, sampled before TCRalphabeta/CD19-depleted stem cell transplant. These TCRs come from a child under two years old with acute myeloid leukemia, due to receive a stem cell transplant.

This clonotype was counted many times. The chain couples TRBV24-1 to TRBJ2-1; D is perhaps TRBD1 (5 bases). The germline V and J ends were trimmed by 2 bases and 5 bases, with 12 bases remaining between them. Per the germline V gene, CDR1 is KGHDR and CDR2 is SFDVKD. The CDR3 has 15 amino acids. The CDR3 loop reads CATSDSHRRNNEQFF. CDR3 DNA: TGTGCCACCAGTGATTCCCACAGGAGAAACAATGAGCAGTTCTTC.

This clonotype was seen repeatedly, ten times or more. J is TRBJ1-1 and V is TRBV6-5, with 9 bases lining up with TRBD1. The germline gives CDR1 MNHEY, CDR2 SVGAGI. V lost 10 bases, J lost 0 bases, and 9 bases stayed unmatched. CDR3 length: 15 residues. The CDR3 reads CATTSTGGLNTEAFF. CDR3 nucleotides: TGTGCCACCACGTCTACAGGGGGCCTGAACACTGAAGCTTTCTTT.

This clonotype was counted at least ten times. The chain employs TRBV11-2 and TRBJ2-3; D remains ambiguous. The CDR3 spans 14 residues. The germline V gene encodes CDR1 SGHAT and CDR2 FQNNGV. The germline V and J ends were trimmed by 4 bases and 14 bases, with 22 bases remaining between them. CDR3: CASSSNVLPLVPYF. The CDR3 DNA reads as TGTGCCAGCAGCTCCAATGTACTCCCCCTCGTTCCGTATTTT.

This clonotype was recorded many times. The V gene is TRBV5-1, the J gene TRBJ2-2; perhaps TRBD2 as D (5 bases). The V end was cut by 0 bases, the J end by 9 bases, with 12 bases between. Germline loops: CDR1 SGHRS, CDR2 YFSETQ. This CDR3 region has 14 residues. CDR3 sequence (DNA): TGCGCCAGCAGCTTGGCAGGACTGCGCCGGGAGCTGTTTTTT. Protein sequence: CASSLAGLRRELFF.

The table lists this clonotype with many counts. This chain connects TRBV12-3 or TRBV12-4 to TRBJ1-6, with D unresolved. Trimming cost V 6 bases and J 11 bases, with 14 bases left between them. The CDR3 runs 13 residues. The CDR3 loop is CASSTERNTPLHF. In DNA, the CDR3 is TGTGCCAGCAGCACCGAAAGAAACACACCCCTCCACTTT.

This clonotype has ten or more counts. This chain uses TRBV7-2 with TRBJ2-3; D gene ambiguous. V dropped 0 bases and J dropped 6 bases, with 4 bases sitting between them. This CDR3 region has 12 residues. The germline V gene has CDR1 SGHTA and CDR2 FQGNSA. DNA of the CDR3: TGTGCCAGCAGCTTAGCCCCGGATACGCAGTATTTT. Its translation is CASSLAPDTQYF.

This clonotype was seen once. The junction departs from germline at one end; a sequencing error may be responsible. The rearrangement joins TRBV7-2 to TRBJ2-1, with 8 nucleotides matching TRBD2. This CDR3 contains 15 residues. Germline CDR1 reads SGHTA; CDR2 reads FQGNSA. DNA for the CDR3: TGTGCCGGCAGCTCCCCGAGGGCGGGGGGCAATGAGCAGTTCTTC. Amino acid sequence: CAGSSPRAGGNEQFF.

This clonotype was picked up a small number of times. This rearrangement joins TRBV29-1 to TRBJ2-1, with D possibly matching TRBD2 (6 bases). Per the germline V gene, CDR1 is SQVTM and CDR2 is ANQGSEA. The CDR3 is made up of 14 amino acids. For the CDR3, the DNA is TGCAGTATAACAGGACTAAGCTCCTACAATGAGCAGTTCTTC. Protein sequence: CSITGLSSYNEQFF.

The sample holds many counts of this clonotype. The gene calls are TRBV12-3 or TRBV12-4 and TRBJ1-5; D is undetermined. Trimming removed 3 bases from V and 0 bases from J, with 6 bases in between. The CDR3 loop spans 14 amino acids. The CDR3 loop reads CASSLPSSNQPQHF. CDR3 nucleotides: TGTGCCAGCAGTTTGCCCTCTAGCAATCAGCCCCAGCATTTT.

This clonotype occurred many times. V and J are TRBV12-3 or TRBV12-4 and TRBJ1-3, with D perhaps TRBD1 (5 bases). CDR3 size: 11 residues. V was clipped by 1 base and J by 11 bases, with 6 bases between them. CDR3 coding DNA: TGTGCCAGCAGTTTAGGGGGCGCCATATATTTT. Protein: CASSLGGAIYF.

Ten or more counts support this clonotype. The V call is TRBV6-1, the J call TRBJ2-5; no reliable D call. Deletions cut 10 bases from V and 0 bases from J, with 9 bases between. This CDR3 is 12 amino acids long. CDR1 and CDR2 (germline): MNHNS, SASEGT. This CDR3 reads CANAANQETQYF. The CDR3, as DNA: TGTGCCAATGCGGCCAACCAAGAGACCCAGTACTTC.

This clonotype was observed at least ten times. The chain recombines TRBV20-1 with TRBJ2-7; tentative D call: TRBD1 (6 bases). The germline V gene has CDR1 DFQATT and CDR2 SNEGSKA (reference sequence). The CDR3 totals 14 residues. Trimming removed 2 bases at V and 2 bases at J, with 13 bases between. CDR3 DNA sequence: TGCAGTGCTAGACCCCAACCAGGGGCCTACGAGCAGTACTTC. It codes for CSARPQPGAYEQYF.

This clonotype was recorded at least ten times. This chain uses TRBV27 with TRBJ1-1; perhaps TRBD1 as D (6 bases). Trimming removed 8 bases at V and 7 bases at J, with 20 bases between. This CDR3 spans 14 amino acids. From germline, CDR1 is MNHEY and CDR2 SMNVEV (reference sequence). The CDR3 nucleotides are TGTGCCAGCCGCCGGGGGCTCATTGAGGGTGAAGCTTTCTTT. The encoded protein is CASRRGLIEGEAFF.

Ten or more counts support this clonotype. The rearrangement links TRBV27 to TRBJ2-7; no clear D. This CDR3 spans 15 amino acids. V lost 1 base to trimming and J lost 0 bases, with 10 bases between them. Germline loops: CDR1 MNHEY, CDR2 SMNVEV (reference sequence). The CDR3 DNA reads as TGTGCCAGCAGTTTATTCCCCGCAGGCTCCTACGAGCAGTACTTC. It codes for CASSLFPAGSYEQYF.

There are many counts of this clonotype. CDR3 DNA sequence: TGTGCCAGCAGTTACCTCAATTCGGGACGGAGCACTCCGAACACTGAAGCTTTCTTT. It translates to CASSYLNSGRSTPNTEAFF. The chain joins TRBV6-5 to TRBJ1-1; possible D gene TRBD1, 5 bases. V lost 2 bases and J lost 1, with 23 bases in between. Germline loops: CDR1 MNHEY, CDR2 SVGAGI. This CDR3 has 19 amino acids.

This clonotype was counted ten times or more. The chain links TRBV5-5 to TRBJ2-3; 12 bases are shared with TRBD1. This CDR3 is built from 17 residues. Germline CDR1 SGHKS, CDR2 YYEKEE (reference sequence). The V segment lost 1 base and the J segment 1 base; nucleotides outside the gene matches: 4. The CDR3 nucleotides are TGTGCCAGCAGCTTGAGCCGGGACAGGGGGCGCACAGATACGCAGTATTTT. This translates into CASSLSRDRGRTDTQYF. The full variable domain, rest sourced from reference TRBV5-5 and TRBJ2-3, is DAGVTQSPTHLIKTRGQQVTLRCSPISGHKSVSWYQQVLGQGPQFIFQYYEKEERGRGNFPDRFSARQFPNYSSELNVNALLLGDSALYLCASSLSRDRGRTDTQYFGPGTRLTVL.

Ten or more counts support this clonotype. V usage is TRBV18 and J usage is TRBJ2-7; TRBD1 aligns across 7 bases. Germline CDR1 and CDR2: KGHSH and LQKENI. This CDR3 has 14 amino acids. Germline trimming cut 3 bases from V and 2 bases from J; bases unmatched to any gene: 4. The CDR3 DNA is TGTGCCAGCTCACCCGAGGGACAGCCCTACGAGCAGTACTTC. This gives the protein CASSPEGQPYEQYF.

This clonotype was picked up many times. The V call is TRBV20-1, the J call TRBJ2-7, with TRBD2 as a possible D gene (6 bases). Trimming shortened V by 1 base and J by 2 bases, and 15 bases separated the two germline ends. Germline V gene lookup returns CDR1 DFQATT and CDR2 SNEGSKA (reference sequence). This CDR3 region has 15 residues. The CDR3 DNA reads as TGCAGTGCTAGAGGTGGGACTTCGGTGCCCTACGAGCAGTACTTC. This encodes CSARGGTSVPYEQYF.

The chain carries TRBV25-1 and TRBJ2-3, with a tentative D call TRBD2 (5 bases). Deletions cut 3 bases from V and 1 base from J, with 11 bases between. This CDR3 has 15 amino acids. Germline assignment: CDR1 MGHDK and CDR2 SYGVNS. CDR3 nucleotides: TGTGCCAGCAGTGATGATGGGCGGGGCACAGATACGCAGTATTTT. Its translation: CASSDDGRGTDTQYF.

This clonotype was counted only a few times. V usage is TRBV19 and J usage is TRBJ1-1; D gene ambiguous. The ends were cut back, 8 bases at V and 2 bases at J, with 24 bases in the middle. The CDR3 has 17 amino acids. Germline assignment: CDR1 LNHDA and CDR2 SQIVND (reference sequence). This CDR3 reads CASLTATGRQINTEAFF. The CDR3 region has the DNA TGTGCCAGTCTAACGGCAACTGGGCGGCAAATAAACACTGAAGCTTTCTTT. Based on the CDR3 plus reference TRBV19 and TRBJ1-1, the full variable domain is DGGITQSPKYLFRKEGQNVTLSCEQNLNHDAMYWYRQDPGQGLRLIYYSQIVNDFQKGDIAEGYSVSREKKESFPLTVTSAQKNPTAFYLCASLTATGRQINTEAFFGQGTRLTVV.

In its sample, this clonotype was seen many times. The CDR3 coding sequence is TGCGCCAGCAGCTTGCGGGAGGGCTACGAGCAGTACTTC. Translating gives CASSLREGYEQYF. The V gene is TRBV5-1, the J gene TRBJ2-7; 8 nucleotides align to TRBD2. The trim removed 1 base at V and 3 bases at J, leaving 0 bases unmatched. Germline V lookup: CDR1 SGHRS, CDR2 YFSETQ. The CDR3 sequence is 13 residues long. Variable domain in full (rest from reference TRBV5-1 and TRBJ2-7): KAGVTQTPRYLIKTRGQQVTLSCSPISGHRSVSWYQQTPGQGLQFLFEYFSETQRNKGNFPGRFSGRQFSNSRSEMNVSTLELGDSALYLCASSLREGYEQYFGPGTRLTVT.

This clonotype was found many times. The CDR3 loop is CASSFRPISTDTQYF. CDR3 bases: TGTGCCAGCAGTTTTAGGCCAATCTCCACAGATACGCAGTATTTT. The chain is built from TRBV27 and TRBJ2-3; D uncertain. The CDR3 loop spans 15 amino acids. The germline CDR1 and CDR2 sequences are MNHEY and SMNVEV (reference sequence). Trimming stripped 3 bases from V and 2 bases from J, with 12 bases between.

The chain recombines TRBV18 with TRBJ2-1, with no clear D. V lost 1 base and J lost 6, with 7 bases in between. This CDR3 contains 13 residues. Germline V CDR1 and CDR2: KGHSH, LQKENI. CDR3 coding DNA: TGTGCCAGCTCACCACAGCTTTCCAATGAGCAGTTCTTC. Translation gives CASSPQLSNEQFF.